This T cell receptor beta chain is drawn from a study of blood T cell repertoires in COVID-19. In the study overall: Samples representing acute and convalescent COVID-19 were sourced from the United States, Italy and Spain.

CDR3 length: 13 amino acids. V was clipped by 4 bases and J by 4 bases, with 10 bases between them. The germline V gene has CDR1 LGHDT and CDR2 YNNKEL (reference sequence). Participant age was about 18 to 89 years, and participants resided in 20 to 30 US areas. Grouping used clinical history reported by participants in a survey and questionnaire. TCRdb's copy holds only in-frame clones and misses some; the assay was immunoSEQ multiplex PCR. Of about 220,000 clones listed, approximately 90% are singletons. This chain links TRBV3-1 (or the pseudogene TRBV3-2) with TRBJ1-2; the D is unclear. The sequence was obtained from a woman aged 25 to 39 who had recovered from COVID-19. The sequenced sample consisted of PBMCs or T cells enriched from blood (not recorded which). The CDR3 DNA reads as TGTGCCAGCAGCCCGACCGGACTCTATGGCTACACCTTC. Its protein product is CASSPTGLYGYTF.